Below, one T cell receptor (beta chain) is given with its context. No antigen is known for it. The CDR3 has 14 residues. V gave up 7 bases and J gave up 5 bases, with 14 bases separating them. Germline V lookup: CDR1 MNHEY, CDR2 SVGAGI. This entry is derived from a study of long-term antiretroviral therapy in people with HIV. Study in general: The oldest specimens predate the 2015 immediate-ART recommendation by about a decade.

Regarding the study as a whole: CDR3 length ranges were narrower in HIV repertoires than in controls. Dominant in the repertoire at all time points were clones expanded before ART. Missing from the dataset were any data on ART adherence, viral resistance or therapy changes.

An immunoSEQ assay, version v3.0, was performed at survey level. Sequencing used immunoSEQ multiplex PCR; TCRdb keeps in-frame clones, though not all of them. This table has tens of thousands of clones, approximately 85% appearing once. This clonotype was obtained from a man younger than 30 with HIV. The chain recombines TRBV6-5 with TRBJ2-2, with D unresolved. Sequencing was performed on unsorted PBMCs, taken 0.8 years before starting antiretroviral therapy. The CDR3 spells CASKKPGTTGELFF. The CDR3 bases are TGTGCCAGCAAGAAACCTGGAACGACCGGGGAGCTGTTTTTT.